This TCR beta chain was captured in a study of T cell changes during pregnancy in multiple sclerosis. TCRdb's copy holds only in-frame clones and misses some; the assay was immunoSEQ multiplex PCR. The sample lists over 60,000 clones, 90% to 95% occurring once. The sequencing here drew on peripheral blood, taken in the first trimester of pregnancy. This clonotype was sampled from a female donor with multiple sclerosis, enrolled in a pregnancy study.

The CDR3 loop reads CASSQGAPTEAFF. CDR3 DNA sequence: TGTGCCAGCAGTCAGGGGGCGCCCACTGAAGCTTTCTTT. This chain joins TRBV6-1 and TRBJ1-1; 8 positions agree with TRBD1. In germline, CDR1 is MNHNS, CDR2 SASEGT. The CDR3 consists of 13 residues. J gave up 4 bases and V 5 bases, and 3 bases lay outside the gene matches.